This record looks at one TCR beta chain sequence and its context. TCRdb keeps only in-frame clones here, not all; method: immunoSEQ multiplex PCR. The repertoire holds roughly 150,000 clones, with over 80% as singletons. Participants had their cohort set by participant-reported clinical history. This entry comes from a study of blood T cell repertoires in COVID-19. Study context: Sites across the United States, Italy and Spain contributed samples from acute and convalescent COVID-19.

Trimming took off 1 base at V and 3 bases at J, with 10 bases between the two ends. The germline CDR1 and CDR2 sequences are PRHDT and FYEKMQ (reference sequence). The CDR3 loop spans 15 amino acids. V usage is TRBV13 and J usage is TRBJ2-1; D remains ambiguous. The sample taken for sequencing was PBMCs or T cells enriched from blood (not recorded which). This TCR was recovered from a woman between 40 and 50 years old who had recovered from COVID-19. CDR3 loop: CASSLVSLGYNEQFF. The CDR3 DNA is TGTGCCAGCAGCTTAGTTAGCCTGGGCTACAATGAGCAGTTCTTC.